The sample holds a few counts of the clone carrying this T cell receptor beta chain. As yet, its antigen is unknown. The data were taken from a study of T-cell memory formation after mild COVID-19. Study as a whole: TCR clusters were largely donor specific.

General study findings and limits: Contracting CD8+ clones were enriched in EMRA, CD4+ mainly in CM and EM.

Constant-segment primers and 5'RACE yielded cDNA libraries for TCR alpha and TCR beta, each carrying sample barcodes and UMIs. TCRdb redid the calling of the 5' RACE reads with MiXCR, one entry per CDR3 protein. The sample holds some 210,000 distinct CDR3 sequences, approximately 10% seen once. The J segment lost 6 bases and the V segment lost 7 bases, leaving 15 bases of the junction unmatched. Germline assignment: CDR1 SEHNR and CDR2 FQNEAQ (reference sequence). The CDR3 extends over 18 amino acids. The rearrangement links TRBV7-9 to TRBJ2-2, with TRBD1 identical over 12 bases. The TCR was taken from a man aged 18 to 29 who had mild COVID-19 (a few samples of this study predate the infection). Cell type and time point are not known. The sequencing sample was made of PBMCs or a T cell subset sorted from them (not recorded which). The CDR3 spells CASIQTPSGQGAPGELFF. The CDR3 coding sequence is TGTGCCAGCATCCAAACTCCCTCGGGACAGGGGGCGCCCGGGGAGCTGTTTTTT.